The rows below give T cell receptor beta chains drawn from one sample of a study of T cells after somatic rescue of genetic block. Repertoires were generated with immunoSEQ multiplex PCR, while TCRdb's copy carries only in-frame clones and drops some. The sample holds 55,000 to 70,000 clones, roughly 90% seen once. Sequencing used peripheral blood mononuclear cells (PBMCs). The receptors originated from a man between 35 and 55 years old. Each CDR3 is given with its conserved first and last residue. D genes are given only for firm matches. Size tells how often a clone was seen (once, few, many) or the class of an expanded clone, and some rows leave it out.

v_gene	abundance	j_gene	d_gene	CDR3nt	CDR3aa
TRBV28	few	TRBJ1-2	.	TGTGCCAGCACCATACCTGAAAACTATGGCTACACCTTC	CASTIPENYGYTF
TRBV7-8	.	TRBJ2-3	.	TGTGCCAGCAGCTTAACTGGGGGCACAGATACGCAGTATTTT	CASSLTGGTDTQYF
TRBV6-1	.	TRBJ1-5	.	TGTGCCAGCAGAGGTAACAGGGAGAGCAATCAGCCCCAGCATTTT	CASRGNRESNQPQHF
TRBV18	once	TRBJ2-2	.	TGTGCCAGCTTGACAGACCGTGGGACCGGGGAGCTGTTTTTT	CASLTDRGTGELFF
TRBV14	once	TRBJ2-7	TRBD1	TGTGCCAGCAGCCACCGGGGACAGGGAGCCGAGCAGTACTTC	CASSHRGQGAEQYF
TRBV6-1	.	TRBJ2-7	TRBD1	TGTGCCAGCAGTGATCCCGGGACAGGGGGGCCCGAGCAGTACTTC	CASSDPGTGGPEQYF
TRBV4-1	.	TRBJ2-2	TRBD2	TGCGCCAGCAGCCAAGAAGCTAGGACTAGCTTAACCGGGGAGCTGTTTTTT	CASSQEARTSLTGELFF
TRBV4-2	.	TRBJ2-7	.	TGTGCCAGCAGCCAAGATCGGACGGCTGGCTACGAGCAGTACTTC	CASSQDRTAGYEQYF
TRBV5-4	.	TRBJ2-7	.	TGTGCCAGCAGCTTGGTGGGCAGGGTAGGCGAGCAGTACTTC	CASSLVGRVGEQYF
TRBV10-2	.	TRBJ2-2	.	TGCGCCAGCAGGGTCAGTGTCGGGGAGCTGTTTTTT	CASRVSVGELFF
TRBV5-4	.	TRBJ1-5	.	TGTGCCAGCAGCTTGAACCCCAATCAGCCCCAGCATTTT	CASSLNPNQPQHF
TRBV11-2	.	TRBJ2-5	.	TGTGCCAGCACCTCTTTAAGGGAGGAGGATGAGACCCAGTACTTC	CASTSLREEDETQYF
TRBV2	.	TRBJ2-1	TRBD2	TGTGCCAGCAGGAGCGGGGGGGCCTACAATGAGCAGTTCTTC	CASRSGGAYNEQFF
TRBV6-1	.	TRBJ1-6	.	TGTGCCAGCACTCCTCGGGGACGCGGGTATTCACCCCTCCACTTT	CASTPRGRGYSPLHF
TRBV18	.	TRBJ2-3	TRBD1	TGTGCCAGCTCACTGGGACAGCTCAGCACAGATACGCAGTATTTT	CASSLGQLSTDTQYF
TRBV29-1	.	TRBJ2-7	TRBD1	TGCAGCGTTCTTACGGGACAGACCTACGAGCAGTACTTC	CSVLTGQTYEQYF
TRBV6-1	.	TRBJ2-2	.	TGTGCCAGCAGCCGTTCCCTTAACACCGGGGAGCTGTTTTTT	CASSRSLNTGELFF
TRBV5-1	.	TRBJ2-7	TRBD2	TGCGCCAGCAGCGTGGGACTACCTATCAGCTCCTACGAGCAGTACTTC	CASSVGLPISSYEQYF
TRBV5-1	.	TRBJ2-2	.	TGCGCCAGCAGCCCGCCAGTGAGGGGCTGGGGCGGGGAGCTGTTTTTT	CASSPPVRGWGGELFF
TRBV13	.	TRBJ2-1	.	TGTGCCAGCAGCGATGGCGGGAATTCCTACAATGAGCAGTTCTTC	CASSDGGNSYNEQFF
TRBV7-9	.	TRBJ1-5	.	TGTGCCAGCAGCGTTACAGAAAGCAATCAGCCCCAGCATTTT	CASSVTESNQPQHF
TRBV27	.	TRBJ2-7	.	TGTGCCAGCAGTACACAACTAGGGAGATACGAGCAGTACTTC	CASSTQLGRYEQYF
TRBV4-1	few	TRBJ2-2	TRBD2	TGCGCCAGCAGCCAAGGTCTAGCGGGAGATTTAGCCGGGGAGCTGTTTTTT	CASSQGLAGDLAGELFF